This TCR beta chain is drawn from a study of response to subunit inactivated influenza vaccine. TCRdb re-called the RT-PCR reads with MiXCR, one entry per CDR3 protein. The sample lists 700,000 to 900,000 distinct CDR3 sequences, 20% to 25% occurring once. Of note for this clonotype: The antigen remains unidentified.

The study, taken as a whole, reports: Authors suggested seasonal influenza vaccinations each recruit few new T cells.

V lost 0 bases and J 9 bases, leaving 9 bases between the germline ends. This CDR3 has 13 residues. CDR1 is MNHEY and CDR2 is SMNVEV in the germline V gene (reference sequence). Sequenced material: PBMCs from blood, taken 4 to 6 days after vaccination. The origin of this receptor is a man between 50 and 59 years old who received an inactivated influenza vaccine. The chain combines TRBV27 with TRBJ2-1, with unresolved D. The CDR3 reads CASSLSSDGEQFF. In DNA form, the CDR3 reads TGTGCCAGCAGTTTATCTAGTGATGGTGAGCAGTTCTTC.